This T cell receptor (beta chain) comes out of a study of a mutant IDH1 vaccine in newly diagnosed glioma. The overall study: In weeks 1, 3, 5, 7, 11, 15, 19 and 23, patients were vaccinated. Onset of vaccination occurred 4-6 weeks following radiotherapy alone, or with temozolomide cycles. Treated patients had a mean age of about 40 years and a sex split that was approximately 62% male and approximately 38% female.

The method was immunoSEQ multiplex PCR; TCRdb's version includes in-frame clones alone and lacks a portion of them. This table has 110,000 or so clones, under 90% appearing once. As to time point: week 11, during vaccination. All doses held 300 ug of mutant IDH1 20-mer peptide, with topical imiquimod. Donor diagnoses consisted of new WHO grade 3 or 4 IDH1-mutant, ATRX-lost astrocytomas. Germline trimming cut 2 bases from V and 2 bases from J; bases unmatched to any gene: 3. CDR1 is ENHRY and CDR2 is SYGVKD in the germline V gene. The CDR3 length is 16 residues. Comment on this clone: What it recognizes is unknown.

This specimen consisted of PBMCs, obtained from a glioma patient whose treatment included an IDH1 peptide vaccine. The rearrangement joins TRBV10-3 to TRBJ2-1; 10 bases match TRBD2. This clonotype was obtained from a woman in her 50s with glioma. CDR3 nucleotide sequence: TGTGCCATCAGTGAGGAGAGCGGGAGGGCCTACAATGAGCAGTTCTTC. Protein sequence: CAISEESGRAYNEQFF.